This T cell receptor (beta chain) was recovered during a study of blood T cell repertoires in COVID-19. Background on the study: Samples representing acute and convalescent COVID-19 were sourced from the United States, Italy and Spain. PBMCs, B-cell-depleted T cells, or T cells provided the cDNA or gDNA that made up the material.

In the original processing: Estimation of nucleated cell counts relied on the amplification of reference gene primers. Method: immunoSEQ multiplex PCR; TCRdb's copy keeps in-frame clones and lacks some. That table furnishes V, J and clone size, whereas the DNA furnished D and trimming. The sample has 250,000 to 300,000 clones; around 87% are singletons. This CDR3 has 15 residues. V trimming: 5 bases; J trimming: 7 bases; junction bases outside the gene matches: 8. Germline assignment: CDR1 SGHVS and CDR2 FQNEAQ. Enrolment of Seattle patients took place during active infection, and they were followed longitudinally.

This TCR came from a woman aged 55-69 years with COVID-19, enrolled during active disease. Sequencing used peripheral blood. V gene TRBV7-8 combines with J gene TRBJ2-3; 11 nucleotides match TRBD2. CDR3 coding DNA: TGTGCCAGCAGCCACACGGGACTAGCGGCCCATACGCAGTATTTT. Protein product: CASSHTGLAAHTQYF.